This entry lists 25 T cell receptor beta chains sequenced from one sample in a study of CD8+ T cells in alopecia areata. The sample's treatment: oral pan-JAK inhibitor, 5-10 mg twice daily. As the sequencing template, cDNA was produced by extracting RNA and reverse transcribing it. Sequencing was performed with immunoSEQ multiplex PCR; in TCRdb, only in-frame clones are kept and a portion is missing. This table holds roughly 100,000 clones, 86% found once. This specimen was CD8+ T cells sorted from blood, taken at approximately week 30, from a patient treated with tofacitinib. These receptors were obtained from a human donor with alopecia areata.

The chain joins TRBV19 to TRBJ2-7; 10 bases are a match to TRBD1. CDR3 length: 14 amino acids. Per the germline V gene, CDR1 is LNHDA and CDR2 is SQIVND (reference sequence). Trimming removed 5 bases from V and 5 bases from J; junction bases left unmatched: 6. The CDR3 spells CASSGRDRGHEQYF. CDR3 in DNA: TGTGCCAGTAGTGGCCGGGACAGGGGCCACGAGCAGTACTTC.

The J gene is TRBJ2-5, the V gene TRBV7-9; D gene uncertain. Per germline, CDR1 SEHNR and CDR2 FQNEAQ (reference sequence). The CDR3 length is 13 residues. V was trimmed by 4 bases and J by 1 base, leaving 7 bases between them. As DNA, the CDR3 is TGTGCCAGCAGCTCGCTCTCCCAAGAGACCCAGTACTTC. Amino acids: CASSSLSQETQYF.

In regard to this clone: This same CDR3 is encoded by further DNA sequences in the sample. The V gene is TRBV30, the J gene TRBJ2-1, with D unresolved. The V gene lost 3 bases and the J gene lost 3 bases, with 12 bases spanning the gap. CDR1 is GTSNPN, CDR2 SVGIG, per germline (reference sequence). The CDR3 consists of 14 residues. CDR3 in DNA: TGTGCCTGGAGGGTAGCAGGAGACTACAATGAGCAGTTCTTC. This encodes CAWRVAGDYNEQFF.

This clone was counted a single time. The genes are TRBV4-2 and TRBJ1-3, with D uncertain. This CDR3 has 18 amino acids. Trimming took off 1 base at V and 0 bases at J, with 16 bases between the two ends. Looked up from germline, CDR1 is LGHNA and CDR2 is YNFKEQ. The CDR3 sequence is CASSQVNLAEYSGNTIYF. CDR3 nucleotides: TGTGCCAGCAGCCAAGTGAATCTTGCGGAATACTCTGGAAACACCATATATTTT.

Points on this clone: Without the conserved terminal phenylalanine or tryptophan, this CDR3 likely stems from a read error. The chain employs TRBV5-1 and TRBJ1-5, with unresolved D. The V gene lost 0 bases and the J gene lost 7 bases, with 8 bases spanning the gap. CDR3 length equals 13 residues. Germline V CDR1 and CDR2: SGHRS, YFSETQ. CDR3 loop: CASSLDSGQPQHS. In DNA form, the CDR3 reads TGCGCCAGCAGCTTGGACAGCGGGCAGCCCCAGCATTCT.

The chain combines TRBV27 with TRBJ2-7; weak D call: TRBD1 (5 bases). The V gene lost 5 bases and the J gene lost 12 bases, with 14 bases spanning the gap. The CDR3 loop spans 11 amino acids. Germline lookup yields CDR1 MNHEY and CDR2 SMNVEV (reference sequence). CDR3 in amino acids: CASSATAELYF. The CDR3 nucleotides are TGTGCCAGCAGTGCGACAGCAGAGTTGTACTTC.

V and J are TRBV13 and TRBJ2-3, with D perhaps TRBD2 (6 bases). Germline CDR1 and CDR2: PRHDT and FYEKMQ (reference sequence). Trimming cost V 5 bases and J 0 bases, with 12 bases left between them. The length of the CDR3 is 15 residues. CDR3 in DNA: TGTGCCAGCAGCCGAGGGACTTTCAGCACAGATACGCAGTATTTT. It is translated as CASSRGTFSTDTQYF.

The V gene is TRBV5-4, the J gene TRBJ2-7; D is uncertain. The V end was cut by 4 bases, the J end by 2 bases, with 7 bases between. This CDR3 comprises 12 residues. Germline V gene sequence: CDR1 SGHNT, CDR2 YYREEE (reference sequence). The CDR3 sequence: CASSDKTYEQYF. CDR3 bases: TGTGCCAGCAGCGACAAGACCTACGAGCAGTACTTC. Full variable domain (rest looked up from reference TRBV5-4 and TRBJ2-7): ETGVTQSPTHLIKTRGQQVTLRCSSQSGHNTVSWYQQALGQGPQFIFQYYREEENGRGNFPPRFSGLQFPNYSSELNVNALELDDSALYLCASSDKTYEQYFGPGTRLTVT.

The chain uses TRBV29-1 and TRBJ2-7, with 8 positions matching TRBD1. Unmatched junction bases numbered 11, after V lost 8 bases and J lost 5 bases. Germline-derived CDR1 and CDR2 are SQVTM and ANQGSEA. This CDR3 has 13 amino acids. This CDR3 reads CSSAFGQGNEQYF. The CDR3 bases are TGCAGCTCAGCATTTGGACAGGGCAACGAGCAGTACTTC.

The DNA of the CDR3 is TGTGCCAGCAGAGGGGCCCTTGAAGCTTTCTTT. Encoded protein: CASRGALEAFF. This rearrangement joins TRBV27 to TRBJ1-1, with D possibly matching TRBD1 (5 bases). CDR1 is MNHEY and CDR2 is SMNVEV in the germline V gene (reference sequence). This CDR3 has 11 residues. V was trimmed by 6 bases and J by 7 bases, leaving 9 bases between them.

This sequence joins TRBV5-4 and TRBJ1-2; no firm D call. The V end lost 0 bases, the J end lost 4 bases, and 7 bases lay between the germline ends. The CDR3 runs 13 residues. Germline loops: CDR1 SGHNT, CDR2 YYREEE (reference sequence). The CDR3 nucleotides are TGTGCCAGCAGCTTGGACACACCCTATGGCTACACCTTC. Translating gives CASSLDTPYGYTF.

The chain employs TRBV27 and TRBJ2-6; tentatively, D is TRBD1 or TRBD2 (5 bases each). CDR1 MNHEY and CDR2 SMNVEV come from the germline V gene (reference sequence). V was clipped by 4 bases and J by 4 bases, with 8 bases between them. This CDR3 has 14 residues. CDR3 bases: TGTGCCAGCAGTTACGGGGCCGGGGCCAACGTCCTGACTTTC. It encodes CASSYGAGANVLTF.

This clone showed up just a few times. The rearrangement links TRBV6-5 to TRBJ2-1; D is ambiguous. Germline V gene sequence: CDR1 MNHEY, CDR2 SVGAGI. The CDR3 length is 13 residues. V was shortened by 0 bases and J by 4 bases, with 4 bases between the two germline ends. The CDR3 reads CASSYSLYNEQFF. CDR3 DNA: TGTGCCAGCAGTTACTCTCTGTACAATGAGCAGTTCTTC.

The chain is built from TRBV25-1 and TRBJ1-2; the match to TRBD1 covers 8 bases. V was pared by 7 bases and J by 0 bases, with 10 bases of the junction left unmatched. This CDR3 contains 16 residues. Germline CDR1 reads MGHDK; CDR2 reads SYGVNS. The CDR3 nucleotides read TGTGCCAGCAAATTGGGACAGGCGCCCCCTAACTATGGCTACACCTTC. Its protein product is CASKLGQAPPNYGYTF.

The chain carries TRBV5-5 and TRBJ1-2; TRBD1 is a possible D gene (5 bases). The CDR3 sequence is 14 residues long. Trimming pared 4 bases from V and 7 bases from J, leaving 17 bases between. Germline V lookup: CDR1 SGHKS, CDR2 YYEKEE (reference sequence). CDR3: CASSHLSDGGGYTF. Written as DNA, the CDR3 is TGTGCCAGCAGCCATCTCTCGGACGGGGGTGGCTACACCTTC.

J is TRBJ1-2 and V is TRBV5-6, with D uncertain. CDR3 size: 13 residues. V lost 1 base and J 3 bases, leaving 7 bases between the germline ends. In germline, CDR1 is SGHDT, CDR2 YYEEEE. CDR3 amino acids: CASSLTNYYGYTF. In DNA, the CDR3 is TGTGCCAGCAGCTTGACAAACTACTATGGCTACACCTTC.

This clone has only a few counts. This chain connects TRBV12-1 to TRBJ1-5; whether TRBD1, the table's D call, matches the DNA was not checked. TRBV12-1 is labeled a pseudogene. The CDR3 sequence is 14 residues long. The CDR3: CASSFQVSNQPQHF. CDR3 nucleotides: TGTGCCAGCAGCTTTCAGGTTAGCAATCAGCCCCAGCATTTT.

The J gene is TRBJ2-2, the V gene TRBV29-1; tentative D call: TRBD1 (6 bases). The V gene's germline CDR1 is SQVTM and CDR2 ANQGSEA. The CDR3 is made up of 11 amino acids. V was shortened by 5 bases and J by 8 bases, with 9 bases between the two germline ends. This chain's CDR3 is CSVRGKGELFF. DNA of the CDR3: TGCAGCGTTAGGGGGAAGGGGGAGCTGTTTTTT.

This clone came up a few times. This chain joins TRBV4-1 and TRBJ1-2; D gene ambiguous. This CDR3 spans 16 amino acids. The germline V gene has CDR1 MGHRA and CDR2 YSYEKL. Trimming cost V 0 bases and J 4 bases, with 15 bases left between them. In nucleotides, the CDR3 is TGCGCCAGCAGCCAAGATTGGGGAGCGGATCCCTATGGCTACACCTTC. Its translation: CASSQDWGADPYGYTF.

V usage is TRBV6-5 and J usage is TRBJ1-1; TRBD1 might be the D (6 bases). Deletions cut 3 bases from V and 3 bases from J, with 14 bases between. Germline CDR1 is MNHEY and CDR2 is SVGAGI. This CDR3 is built from 15 residues. The CDR3 coding sequence is TGTGCCAGCAGTTATGGGGACATGAGTTACACTGAAGCTTTCTTT. Its translation: CASSYGDMSYTEAFF.

The chain couples TRBV5-4 to TRBJ2-1; 8 nucleotides line up with TRBD2. Germline CDR1 SGHNT, CDR2 YYREEE (reference sequence). Trimming at V came to 4 bases and at J to 5 bases, leaving 5 bases not matched to a gene. The CDR3 totals 14 residues. The CDR3 DNA reads TGTGCCAGCAGCACGGGACTAGGGAACAATGAGCAGTTCTTC. Translation gives CASSTGLGNNEQFF.

This chain uses TRBV5-1 with TRBJ2-7; possible D gene TRBD1, 6 bases. Looked up from germline, CDR1 is SGHRS and CDR2 is YFSETQ. This CDR3 region has 14 residues. The V end lost 0 bases, the J end lost 2 bases, and 9 bases lay between the germline ends. The CDR3 protein is CASSLGDTPYEQYF. Here the CDR3 DNA reads TGCGCCAGCAGCTTGGGGGACACCCCCTACGAGCAGTACTTC.

The chain links TRBV27 to TRBJ1-5, with 10 bases that match TRBD1. The CDR3 extends over 16 amino acids. The germline CDR1 and CDR2 sequences are MNHEY and SMNVEV (reference sequence). The J segment lost 0 bases and the V segment lost 4 bases, leaving 3 bases of the junction unmatched. CDR3 bases: TGTGCCAGCAGTTGGACAGGGGGGAGTAGCAATCAGCCCCAGCATTTT. Its translation: CASSWTGGSSNQPQHF.

This sequence joins TRBV27 and TRBJ2-7; unclear D gene. CDR1 is MNHEY, CDR2 SMNVEV, per germline (reference sequence). The CDR3 contains 13 residues. Deletions cut 6 bases from V and 0 bases from J, with 9 bases between. The chain's CDR3 is CASSEIGSYEQYF. CDR3 nucleotide sequence: TGTGCCAGCAGCGAGATAGGCTCCTACGAGCAGTACTTC.

The chain joins TRBV21-1 to TRBJ2-1; whether TRBD1, the table's D call, matches the DNA was not checked. TRBV21-1 counts as a pseudogene. There are 14 residues in the CDR3. CDR3: CASPQGARYNEQFF. In nucleotides, the CDR3 is TGTGCCAGCCCTCAGGGGGCGAGGTACAATGAGCAGTTCTTC.